Included here is one TCR beta chain sequence, with context. The antigen remains undetermined. The sequencing depth, 1 in 200,000 to 1 in 1 million T cells, was the target. Using immunoSEQ multiplex PCR, the repertoire was profiled, and TCRdb retains in-frame clones only, with some absent. The sample has approximately 200,000 clones; around three quarters are singletons. The record originates from a study of cytotoxic CD8 clonotypes in ibrutinib-treated CLL. As for the study in general: There were some 10 relapsed/refractory patients and around 15 treatment-naive patients, and around 17 were IGHV unmutated.

TCR beta library input comprised roughly 2.2 micrograms of genomic DNA from cryopreserved PBMCs. Trimming shortened V by 8 bases and J by 1 base, and 12 bases separated the two germline ends. Germline CDR1 GTSNPN, CDR2 SVGIG (reference sequence). CDR3 size: 13 residues. Overall study results and limits: Starting clonality was above that of age-matched healthy donors and tracked circulating CD8+ T-cell counts.

The source material was PBMCs, sampled after 24 months of ibrutinib treatment. This receptor was obtained from a human donor with chronic lymphocytic leukemia. The V gene is TRBV30, the J gene TRBJ1-5, with no clear D. The CDR3: CASGPGSNQPQHF. The CDR3 DNA is TGTGCCAGCGGCCCCGGGAGCAATCAGCCCCAGCATTTT.